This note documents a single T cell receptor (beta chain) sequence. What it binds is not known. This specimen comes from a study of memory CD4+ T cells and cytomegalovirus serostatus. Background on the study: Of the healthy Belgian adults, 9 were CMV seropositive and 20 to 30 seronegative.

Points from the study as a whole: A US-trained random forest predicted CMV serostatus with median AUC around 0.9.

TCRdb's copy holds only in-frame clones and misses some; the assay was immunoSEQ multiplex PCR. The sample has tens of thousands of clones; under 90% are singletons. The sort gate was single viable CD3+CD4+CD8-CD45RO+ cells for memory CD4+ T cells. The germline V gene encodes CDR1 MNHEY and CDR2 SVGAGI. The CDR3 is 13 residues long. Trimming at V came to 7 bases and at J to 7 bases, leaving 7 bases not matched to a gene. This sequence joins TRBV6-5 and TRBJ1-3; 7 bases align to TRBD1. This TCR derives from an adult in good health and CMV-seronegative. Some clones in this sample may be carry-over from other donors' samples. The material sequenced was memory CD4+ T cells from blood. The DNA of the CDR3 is TGTGCCAGCAATCCGACAGGGCTGAACACCATATATTTT. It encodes CASNPTGLNTIYF.